Each of the 20 T cell receptor beta chains below was sequenced from the same sample in a study of T cells in Graves' hyperthyroidism and ophthalmopathy. Amplified TCR beta CDR3 regions derived from RNA transcripts. The primer set for the first-round RT-PCR of the TCR CDR3 was HTBI. TCRdb ran MiXCR on the multiplex PCR reads and lists one entry per CDR3 protein. The sample holds roughly 290,000 distinct CDR3 sequences, roughly 13% seen once. Sequencing was performed on blood. These receptors all stem from a middle-aged woman with Graves' hyperthyroidism.

The rearrangement joins TRBV19 to TRBJ2-5, with 8 bases aligning to TRBD1. V trimming: 6 bases; J trimming: 1 base; junction bases outside the gene matches: 4. CDR3 length: 14 amino acids. Germline CDR1 LNHDA, CDR2 SQIVND (reference sequence). Here the CDR3 reads CASSIGTGQETQYF. For the CDR3, the DNA is TGTGCCAGTAGCATCGGGACAGGCCAAGAGACCCAGTACTTC.

This clonotype has at least ten counts. The rearrangement joins TRBV19 to TRBJ1-2; D is ambiguous. V was pared by 5 bases and J by 4 bases, with 11 bases between. This CDR3 spans 13 amino acids. Germline V lookup: CDR1 LNHDA, CDR2 SQIVND (reference sequence). The CDR3 coding sequence is TGTGCCAGTAGTTGGACGGGAGTCTATGGCTACACCTTC. This encodes CASSWTGVYGYTF.

This clonotype was observed at least ten times. The chain employs TRBV20-1 and TRBJ2-3; 8 bases map to TRBD2. The trim removed 6 bases at V and 1 base at J, leaving 15 bases unmatched. This CDR3 is built from 17 residues. Germline V gives CDR1 DFQATT, CDR2 SNEGSKA (reference sequence). This CDR3 is CSAEGLAGQDGTDTQYF. The DNA for the CDR3 is TGCAGTGCCGAGGGTTTAGCGGGGCAGGACGGCACAGATACGCAGTATTTT.

The table lists this clonotype with many counts. Written as DNA, the CDR3 is TGTGCCAGCAGTCCACAGAGCCTCACAGATACGCAGTATTTT. Translating gives CASSPQSLTDTQYF. The chain uses TRBV28 and TRBJ2-3; D is unresolved. Trimming took 5 bases from V and 2 from J, leaving 11 bases between them. Germline V CDR1 and CDR2: MDHEN, SYDVKM. The CDR3 contains 14 residues.

This clonotype was detected ten times or more. This chain links TRBV7-9 with TRBJ2-6; D may be TRBD2 (5 bases). V lost 6 bases and J 2 bases, leaving 11 bases between the germline ends. Germline lookup yields CDR1 SEHNR and CDR2 FQNEAQ (reference sequence). This CDR3 has 15 residues. CDR3 in amino acids: CASRSAGTGANVLTF. CDR3 bases: TGTGCCAGCAGGTCGGCGGGCACTGGGGCCAACGTCCTGACTTTC.

This clonotype was seen many times. The chain uses TRBV11-2 and TRBJ2-7; 14 bases are a match to TRBD2. The CDR3 covers 16 residues. In germline, CDR1 is SGHAT, CDR2 FQNNGV. V trimming: 5 bases; J trimming: 2 bases; junction bases outside the gene matches: 5. The CDR3 sequence: CASSRGTSGSAYEQYF. For the CDR3, the DNA is TGTGCCAGCAGCCGAGGGACTAGCGGGAGCGCCTACGAGCAGTACTTC. Drawing the rest from reference TRBV11-2 and TRBJ2-7, the complete variable domain is EAGVAQSPRYKIIEKRQSVAFWCNPISGHATLYWYQQILGQGPKLLIQFQNNGVVDDSQLPKDRFSAERLKGVDSTLKIQPAKLEDSAVYLCASSRGTSGSAYEQYFGPGTRLTVT.

Remarks on this clonotype: With a much larger clone just one base away, this may be a read error. The chain joins TRBV2 to TRBJ1-1; 10 nucleotides align to TRBD1. This CDR3 spans 15 amino acids. Germline lookup yields CDR1 SNHLY and CDR2 FYNNEI. The V and J ends lost 3 bases and 7 bases, in that order; junction bases with no gene match: 8. The CDR3 bases are TGTGCCAGCAGTGATCCGGGACAGGGGAGGATTGAAGCTTTCTTT. Residues: CASSDPGQGRIEAFF.

This clonotype has ten or more counts. J is TRBJ2-2 and V is TRBV11-2, with D hard to call. V lost 1 base and J lost 7, with 7 bases in between. The CDR3 length is 13 residues. CDR1 SGHAT and CDR2 FQNNGV come from the germline V gene. CDR3 bases: TGTGCCAGCAGCTTAGTAGGATTCGGGGAGCTGTTTTTT. It is translated as CASSLVGFGELFF. Full variable domain (missing parts from reference TRBV11-2 and TRBJ2-2): EAGVAQSPRYKIIEKRQSVAFWCNPISGHATLYWYQQILGQGPKLLIQFQNNGVVDDSQLPKDRFSAERLKGVDSTLKIQPAKLEDSAVYLCASSLVGFGELFFGEGSRLTVL.

Turning to this clonotype: Possible read error: a much larger clone is one base away. The chain is built from TRBV19 and TRBJ1-5, with 7 nucleotides matching TRBD1. Germline trimming cut 4 bases from V and 3 bases from J; bases unmatched to any gene: 9. In germline, CDR1 is LNHDA, CDR2 SQIVND (reference sequence). The CDR3 is 16 residues long. CDR3 sequence: CASSSGTEPDNQPQHF. CDR3 in DNA: TGTGCCAGTAGTAGTGGGACAGAACCTGACAATCAGCCCCAGCATTTT.

This clonotype was detected many times. This chain uses TRBV11-1 with TRBJ2-7; tentative D call: TRBD2 (6 bases). The CDR3 loop spans 14 amino acids. Per germline, CDR1 SGHAT and CDR2 FQDESV (reference sequence). The V and J ends lost 5 bases and 4 bases respectively, with 15 bases between them. CDR3 nucleotide sequence: TGTGCCAGCAGCAACAACTGGGGGGAATACGAGCAGTACTTC. It encodes CASSNNWGEYEQYF.

This clonotype turned up a few times. The genes are TRBV7-3 and TRBJ2-5; D gene uncertain. CDR1 is SGHTA, CDR2 FQGTGA, per germline. The CDR3 runs 14 residues. Trimming removed 5 bases at V and 2 bases at J, with 12 bases between. The DNA for the CDR3 is TGTGCCAGCAGCCCAAATGGGGTGCAAGAGACCCAGTACTTC. It is translated as CASSPNGVQETQYF.

Many counts were recorded for this clonotype. The V and J genes are TRBV2 and TRBJ2-1; 8 positions match TRBD1. In germline, CDR1 is SNHLY, CDR2 FYNNEI. The CDR3 consists of 14 residues. V lost 0 bases, J lost 6 bases, and 1 base stayed unmatched. This chain's CDR3 is CASSEADRGNEQFF. The CDR3 region has the DNA TGTGCCAGCAGTGAAGCCGACAGGGGCAATGAGCAGTTCTTC.

In its sample, this clonotype was seen many times. The chain has TRBV6-5 and TRBJ1-1; D call uncertain. The V gene's germline CDR1 is MNHEY and CDR2 SVGAGI. CDR3 length equals 13 residues. The ends were cut back, 1 base at V and 3 bases at J, with 6 bases in the middle. The CDR3 DNA sequence: TGTGCCAGCAGTTACTGGAGTTACACTGAAGCTTTCTTT. Protein sequence: CASSYWSYTEAFF.

Ten or more counts support this clonotype. The gene calls are TRBV2 and TRBJ2-1; TRBD2 is a possible D gene (6 bases). The CDR3 sequence is 15 residues long. Trimming stripped 7 bases from V and 8 bases from J, with 21 bases between. Germline CDR1 and CDR2: SNHLY and FYNNEI. For the CDR3, the DNA is TGTGCCAGCAAAGTTTTTAGCGGCCTCTCGGATGAGCAGTTCTTC. Its translation: CASKVFSGLSDEQFF.

This clonotype was found a few times. The chain joins TRBV19 to TRBJ2-5, with 10 bases aligning to TRBD2. This CDR3 comprises 18 residues. Germline CDR1 LNHDA, CDR2 SQIVND (reference sequence). V dropped 0 bases and J dropped 2; count of bases not matched to a gene: 9. CDR3 in amino acids: CASSIDQGDSGRQETQYF. The DNA of the CDR3 is TGTGCCAGTAGTATAGATCAGGGGGATAGCGGGAGGCAAGAGACCCAGTACTTC. Filled out from reference TRBV19 and TRBJ2-5, the complete variable domain reads DGGITQSPKYLFRKEGQNVTLSCEQNLNHDAMYWYRQDPGQGLRLIYYSQIVNDFQKGDIAEGYSVSREKKESFPLTVTSAQKNPTAFYLCASSIDQGDSGRQETQYFGPGTRLLVL.

The CDR3, as DNA: TGTGCCAGCAGTGAAGCGGACAGGGCAGCCAAAAACATTCAGTACTTC. Protein: CASSEADRAAKNIQYF. This chain uses TRBV25-1 with TRBJ2-4, with 8 positions matching TRBD1. There are 16 residues in the CDR3. J lost 0 bases, V lost 2 bases, and 3 bases had no gene match. Germline assignment: CDR1 MGHDK and CDR2 SYGVNS.

Many counts were recorded for this clonotype. V is TRBV7-2 and J is TRBJ2-5; the D gene is possibly TRBD2 (6 bases). Germline V gives CDR1 SGHTA, CDR2 FQGNSA. V was trimmed by 5 bases and J by 1 base, leaving 11 bases between them. The length of the CDR3 is 14 residues. The CDR3 protein is CASSKGGPQETQYF. DNA of the CDR3: TGTGCCAGCAGCAAGGGAGGCCCCCAAGAGACCCAGTACTTC.

In this sample, this clonotype turned up many times. V usage is TRBV6-1 and J usage is TRBJ1-2; 8 bases agree with TRBD1. Germline V gives CDR1 MNHNS, CDR2 SASEGT. The length of the CDR3 is 13 residues. The ends lost 2 bases at V and 6 bases at J; junction bases unmatched: 2. The CDR3 loop reads CASSEQTGDGYTF. Here the CDR3 DNA reads TGTGCCAGCAGTGAACAGACAGGGGATGGCTACACCTTC.

The sample holds many counts of this clonotype. V usage is TRBV2 and J usage is TRBJ2-4, with 7 bases lining up with TRBD2. CDR3 length: 16 amino acids. V trimming: 6 bases; J trimming: 6 bases; junction bases outside the gene matches: 14. Germline CDR1 reads SNHLY; CDR2 reads FYNNEI. DNA of the CDR3: TGTGCCAGCAGCGCTACTAGCGCCAAAGGGAGAAACATTCAGTACTTC. The encoded protein is CASSATSAKGRNIQYF.

Ten or more counts support this clonotype. This chain connects TRBV27 to TRBJ2-2; TRBD1 matches 8 bases. The CDR3 contains 13 residues. J lost 7 bases, V lost 10 bases, and 8 bases had no gene match. Per germline, CDR1 MNHEY and CDR2 SMNVEV (reference sequence). In DNA, the CDR3 is TGTGCCACCAGACAGGGGTATAGCGGGGAGCTGTTTTTT. Translation: CATRQGYSGELFF.